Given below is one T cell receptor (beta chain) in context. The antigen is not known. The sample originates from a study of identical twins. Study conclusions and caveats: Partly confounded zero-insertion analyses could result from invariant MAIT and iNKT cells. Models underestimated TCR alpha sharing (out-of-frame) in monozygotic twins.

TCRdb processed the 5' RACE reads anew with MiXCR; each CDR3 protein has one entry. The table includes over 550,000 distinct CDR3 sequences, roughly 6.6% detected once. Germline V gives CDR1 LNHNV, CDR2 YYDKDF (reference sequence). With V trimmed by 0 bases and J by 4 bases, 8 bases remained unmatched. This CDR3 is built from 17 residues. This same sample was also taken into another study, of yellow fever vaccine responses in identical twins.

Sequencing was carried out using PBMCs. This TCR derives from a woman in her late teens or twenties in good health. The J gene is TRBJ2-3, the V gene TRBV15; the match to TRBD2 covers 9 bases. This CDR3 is CATSRDRVAGASDTQYF. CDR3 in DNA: TGTGCCACCAGCAGAGATAGGGTAGCGGGAGCCTCAGATACGCAGTATTTT.